Shown below are 8 T cell receptor beta chains from a single sample sequenced in a study of shared clonotypes between healthy human individuals. Method: immunoSEQ multiplex PCR; TCRdb's copy keeps in-frame clones and lacks some. The data contain 180,000 or so clones, roughly 91% of them singletons. The material sequenced was naive CD4+ T cells sorted from blood. Subset of the sample: CD45RA+ positively selected. The receptors stem from a woman in her 30s in good health.

The chain is built from TRBV15 and TRBJ1-1, with D perhaps TRBD1 (5 bases). The CDR3 sequence is 14 residues long. Per the germline V gene, CDR1 is LNHNV and CDR2 is YYDKDF (reference sequence). V was clipped by 1 base and J by 3 bases, with 9 bases between them. In DNA form, the CDR3 reads TGTGCCACCAGCAGAGGAGGGGCAGACACTGAAGCTTTCTTT. Protein: CATSRGGADTEAFF.

V and J are TRBV5-1 and TRBJ1-1, with TRBD1 as a possible D gene (6 bases). Per germline, CDR1 SGHRS and CDR2 YFSETQ. Trimming removed 0 bases at V and 4 bases at J, with 10 bases between. This CDR3 has 14 amino acids. CDR3 region: CASSLAGESTEAFF. For the CDR3, the DNA is TGCGCCAGCAGCTTGGCAGGGGAAAGCACTGAAGCTTTCTTT.

V usage is TRBV5-6 and J usage is TRBJ2-5, with D perhaps TRBD2 (6 bases). The end of the DNA is better explained by TRBJ2-7, so the J call may be wrong. Germline-derived CDR1 and CDR2 are SGHDT and YYEEEE. The CDR3 contains 15 residues. For the CDR3, the DNA is TGTGCCAGCAGCTTGGGGGCGGGAAGCACCTACGAGCAGTACTTC. It encodes CASSLGAGSTYEQYF.

The rearrangement links TRBV10-1 to TRBJ1-5, with D unclear. Germline CDR1 and CDR2: WNHNN and SYGVQD (reference sequence). V was clipped by 4 bases and J by 5 bases, with 15 bases between them. This CDR3 is built from 15 residues. As DNA, the CDR3 is TGCGCCAGCAGTGGGGTATTTGATAGGTATCAGCCCCAGCATTTT. This encodes CASSGVFDRYQPQHF.

V gene TRBV11-2 combines with J gene TRBJ2-5; TRBD1 matches 7 bases. The CDR3 consists of 14 residues. Looked up from germline, CDR1 is SGHAT and CDR2 is FQNNGV. Trimming at V came to 2 bases and at J to 11 bases, leaving 11 bases not matched to a gene. This CDR3 is CASSLRQGLGEQYF. In nucleotides, the CDR3 is TGTGCCAGCAGCTTAAGACAGGGCCTCGGGGAGCAGTACTTC.

The chain links TRBV7-8 to TRBJ2-7; TRBD1 might be the D (6 bases). The CDR3 runs to 15 residues. CDR1 SGHVS and CDR2 FQNEAQ come from the germline V gene. Trimming cost V 8 bases and J 3 bases, with 20 bases left between them. This CDR3 is CASATEQGSVYEQYF. CDR3 coding DNA: TGTGCCAGCGCTACGGAGCAGGGGTCGGTCTACGAGCAGTACTTC.

The chain has TRBV18 and TRBJ2-2, with D perhaps TRBD2 (5 bases). V dropped 2 bases and J dropped 6 bases, with 10 bases sitting between them. CDR1 and CDR2 (germline): KGHSH, LQKENI. The CDR3 spans 14 residues. The CDR3 region has the DNA TGTGCCAGCTCACCAAATACGGAGGCCGGGGAGCTGTTTTTT. Translated, it gives CASSPNTEAGELFF.

This chain links TRBV29-1 with TRBJ2-5; 8 bases line up with TRBD1. The CDR3 length is 15 residues. CDR1 SQVTM and CDR2 ANQGSEA come from the germline V gene. J lost 0 bases, V lost 6 bases, and 9 bases had no gene match. In DNA form, the CDR3 reads TGCAGCGTATCGACAGGGGTCTTTTACCAAGAGACCCAGTACTTC. Its protein product is CSVSTGVFYQETQYF.